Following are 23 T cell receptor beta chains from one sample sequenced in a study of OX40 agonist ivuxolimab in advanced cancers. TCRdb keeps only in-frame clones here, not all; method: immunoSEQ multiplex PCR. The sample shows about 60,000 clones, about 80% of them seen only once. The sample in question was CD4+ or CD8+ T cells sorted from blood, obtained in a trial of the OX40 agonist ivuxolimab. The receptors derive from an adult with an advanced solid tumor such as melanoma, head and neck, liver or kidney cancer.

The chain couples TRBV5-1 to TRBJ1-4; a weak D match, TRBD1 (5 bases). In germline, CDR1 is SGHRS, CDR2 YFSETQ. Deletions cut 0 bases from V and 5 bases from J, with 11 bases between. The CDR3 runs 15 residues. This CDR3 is CASSLAGGKNEKLFF. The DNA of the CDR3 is TGCGCCAGCAGCTTGGCCGGGGGAAAGAATGAAAAACTGTTTTTT.

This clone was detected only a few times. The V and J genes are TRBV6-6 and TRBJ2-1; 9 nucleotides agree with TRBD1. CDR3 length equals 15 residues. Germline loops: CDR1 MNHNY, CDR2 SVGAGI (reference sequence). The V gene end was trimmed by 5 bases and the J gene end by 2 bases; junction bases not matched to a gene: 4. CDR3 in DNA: TGTGCCAGCAGTATACAGGGGGCCACCTACAATGAGCAGTTCTTC. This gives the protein CASSIQGATYNEQFF.

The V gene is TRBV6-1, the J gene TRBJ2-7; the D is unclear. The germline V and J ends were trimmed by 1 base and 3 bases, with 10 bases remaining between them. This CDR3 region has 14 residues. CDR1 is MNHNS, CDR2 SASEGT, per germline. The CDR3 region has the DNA TGTGCCAGCAGTGAAGGGGTGGTGGGCTACGAGCAGTACTTC. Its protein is CASSEGVVGYEQYF.

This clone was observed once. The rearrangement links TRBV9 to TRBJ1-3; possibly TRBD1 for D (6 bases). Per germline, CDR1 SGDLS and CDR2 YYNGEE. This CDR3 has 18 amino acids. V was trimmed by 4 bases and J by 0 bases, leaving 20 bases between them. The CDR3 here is CASSKFTGQAISGNTIYF. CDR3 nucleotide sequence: TGTGCCAGCAGCAAGTTCACGGGACAAGCGATCTCTGGAAACACCATATATTTT.

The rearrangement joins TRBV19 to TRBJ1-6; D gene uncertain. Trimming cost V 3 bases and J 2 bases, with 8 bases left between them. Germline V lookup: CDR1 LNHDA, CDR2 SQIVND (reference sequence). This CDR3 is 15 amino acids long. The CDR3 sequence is CASSIKGAYNSPLHF. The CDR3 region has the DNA TGTGCCAGTAGTATTAAGGGAGCCTATAATTCACCCCTCCACTTT. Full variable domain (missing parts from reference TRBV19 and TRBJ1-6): DGGITQSPKYLFRKEGQNVTLSCEQNLNHDAMYWYRQDPGQGLRLIYYSQIVNDFQKGDIAEGYSVSREKKESFPLTVTSAQKNPTAFYLCASSIKGAYNSPLHFGNGTRLTVT.

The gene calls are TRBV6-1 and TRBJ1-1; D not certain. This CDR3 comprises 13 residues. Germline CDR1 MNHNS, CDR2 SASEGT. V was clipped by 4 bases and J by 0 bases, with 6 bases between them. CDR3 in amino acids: CASSVSLNTEAFF. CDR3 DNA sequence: TGTGCCAGCAGTGTTTCACTGAACACTGAAGCTTTCTTT.

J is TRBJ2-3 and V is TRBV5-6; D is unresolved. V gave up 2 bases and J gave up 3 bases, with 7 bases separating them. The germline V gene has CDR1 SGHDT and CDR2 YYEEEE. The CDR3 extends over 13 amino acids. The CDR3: CASSFSGTDTQYF. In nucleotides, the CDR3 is TGTGCCAGCAGCTTCTCCGGGACAGATACGCAGTATTTT.

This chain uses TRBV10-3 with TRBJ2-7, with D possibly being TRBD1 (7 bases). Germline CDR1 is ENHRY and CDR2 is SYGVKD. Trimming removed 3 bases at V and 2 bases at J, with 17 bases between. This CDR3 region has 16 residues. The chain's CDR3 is CAISETRQGGAYEQYF. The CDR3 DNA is TGTGCCATCAGTGAAACCCGACAGGGAGGCGCCTACGAGCAGTACTTC.

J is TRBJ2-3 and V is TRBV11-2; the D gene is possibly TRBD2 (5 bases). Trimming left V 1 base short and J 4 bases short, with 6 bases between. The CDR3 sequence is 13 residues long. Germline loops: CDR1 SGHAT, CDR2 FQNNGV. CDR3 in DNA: TGTGCCAGCAGCTTAGCGGGGTCAGATACGCAGTATTTT. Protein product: CASSLAGSDTQYF.

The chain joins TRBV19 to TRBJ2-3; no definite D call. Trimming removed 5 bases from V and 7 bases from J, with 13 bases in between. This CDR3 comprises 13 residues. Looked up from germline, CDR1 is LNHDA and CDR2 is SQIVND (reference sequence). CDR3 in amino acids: CASSPKAGNTQYF. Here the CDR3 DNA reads TGTGCCAGTAGTCCGAAAGCCGGAAATACGCAGTATTTT.

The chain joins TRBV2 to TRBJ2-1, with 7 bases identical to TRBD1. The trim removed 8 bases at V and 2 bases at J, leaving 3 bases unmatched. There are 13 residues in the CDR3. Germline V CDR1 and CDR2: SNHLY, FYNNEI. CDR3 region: CASLGGPYNEQFF. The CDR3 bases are TGTGCCAGCTTAGGGGGCCCCTACAATGAGCAGTTCTTC.

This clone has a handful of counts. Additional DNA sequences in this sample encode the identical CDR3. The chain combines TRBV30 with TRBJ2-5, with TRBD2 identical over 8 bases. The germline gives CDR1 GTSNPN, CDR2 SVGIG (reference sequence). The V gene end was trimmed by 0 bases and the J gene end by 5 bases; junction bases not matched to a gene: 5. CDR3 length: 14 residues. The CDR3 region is CAWSVGGGGETQYF. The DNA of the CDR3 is TGTGCCTGGAGTGTCGGGGGGGGCGGGGAGACCCAGTACTTC. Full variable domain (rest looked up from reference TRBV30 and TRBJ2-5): SQTIHQWPATLVQPVGSPLSLECTVEGTSNPNLYWYRQAAGRGLQLLFYSVGIGQISSEVPQNLSASRPQDRQFILSSKKLLLSDSGFYLCAWSVGGGGETQYFGPGTRLLVL.

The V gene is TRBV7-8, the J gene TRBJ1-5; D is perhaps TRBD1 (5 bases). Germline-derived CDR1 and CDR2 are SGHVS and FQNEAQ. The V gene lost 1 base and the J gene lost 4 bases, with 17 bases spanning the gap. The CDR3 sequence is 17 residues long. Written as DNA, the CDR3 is TGTGCCAGCAGCTTAGAAGCTGTCCGGGACCATAATCAGCCCCAGCATTTT. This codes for CASSLEAVRDHNQPQHF.

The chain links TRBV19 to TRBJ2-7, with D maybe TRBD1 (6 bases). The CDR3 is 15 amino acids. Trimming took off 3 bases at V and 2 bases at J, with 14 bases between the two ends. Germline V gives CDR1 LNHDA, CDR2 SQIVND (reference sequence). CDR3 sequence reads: CASSIPGTFPYEQYF. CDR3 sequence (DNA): TGTGCCAGTAGTATCCCCGGGACATTCCCCTACGAGCAGTACTTC.

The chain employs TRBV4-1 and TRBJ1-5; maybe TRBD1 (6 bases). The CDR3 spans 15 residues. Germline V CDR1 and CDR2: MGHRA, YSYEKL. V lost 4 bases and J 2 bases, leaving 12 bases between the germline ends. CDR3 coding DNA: TGCGCCAGCAGCCCCGGGGGGCTGGGCAATCAGCCCCAGCATTTT. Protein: CASSPGGLGNQPQHF.

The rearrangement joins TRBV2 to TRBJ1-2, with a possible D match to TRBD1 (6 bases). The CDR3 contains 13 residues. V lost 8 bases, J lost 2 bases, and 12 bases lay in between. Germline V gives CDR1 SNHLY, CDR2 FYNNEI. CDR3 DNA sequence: TGTGCCAGCGGGAGGGACACCAACTATGGCTACACCTTC. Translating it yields CASGRDTNYGYTF.

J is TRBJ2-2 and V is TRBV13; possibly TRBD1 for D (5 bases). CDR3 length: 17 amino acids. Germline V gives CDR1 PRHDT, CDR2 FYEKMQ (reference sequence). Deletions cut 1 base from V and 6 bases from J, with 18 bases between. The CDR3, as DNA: TGTGCCAGCAGCTTAGTATCAGGCAGGGTTGCTGCCGGGGAGCTGTTTTTT. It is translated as CASSLVSGRVAAGELFF.

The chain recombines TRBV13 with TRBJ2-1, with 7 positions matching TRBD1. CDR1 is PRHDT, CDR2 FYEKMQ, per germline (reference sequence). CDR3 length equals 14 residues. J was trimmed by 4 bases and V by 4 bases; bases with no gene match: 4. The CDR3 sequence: CASSSPGQYNEQFF. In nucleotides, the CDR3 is TGTGCCAGCAGCTCTCCGGGACAGTACAATGAGCAGTTCTTC.

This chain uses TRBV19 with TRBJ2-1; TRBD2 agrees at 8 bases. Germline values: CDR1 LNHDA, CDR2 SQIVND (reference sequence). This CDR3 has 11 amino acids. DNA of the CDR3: TGTGGCACTAGCGGCTACAATGAGCAGTTCTTC. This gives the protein CGTSGYNEQFF.

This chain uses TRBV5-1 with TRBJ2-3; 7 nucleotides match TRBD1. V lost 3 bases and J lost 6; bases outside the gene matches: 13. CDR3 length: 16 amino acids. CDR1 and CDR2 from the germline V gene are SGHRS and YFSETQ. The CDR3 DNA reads TGCGCCAGCAGCTCCATTAGACAGGGCGGTGTGGATACGCAGTATTTT. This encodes CASSSIRQGGVDTQYF.

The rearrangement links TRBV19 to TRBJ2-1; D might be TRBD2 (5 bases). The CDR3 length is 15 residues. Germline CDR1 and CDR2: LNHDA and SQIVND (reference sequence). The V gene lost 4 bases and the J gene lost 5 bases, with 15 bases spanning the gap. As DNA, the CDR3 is TGTGCCAGTAGTACTTGGGCTAGCCTGGACAATGAGCAGTTCTTC. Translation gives CASSTWASLDNEQFF.

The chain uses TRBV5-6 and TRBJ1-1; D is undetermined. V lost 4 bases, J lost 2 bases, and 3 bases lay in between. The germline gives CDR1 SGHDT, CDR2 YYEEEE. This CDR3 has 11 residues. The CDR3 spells CASSQNTEAFF. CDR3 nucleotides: TGTGCCAGCAGCCAAAACACTGAAGCTTTCTTT.

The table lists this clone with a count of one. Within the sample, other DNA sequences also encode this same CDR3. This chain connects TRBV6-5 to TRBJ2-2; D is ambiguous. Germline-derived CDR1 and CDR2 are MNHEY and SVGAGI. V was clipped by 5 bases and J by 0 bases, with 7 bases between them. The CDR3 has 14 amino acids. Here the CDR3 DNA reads TGTGCCAGCAGTCCGAGCGCGAACACCGGGGAGCTGTTTTTT. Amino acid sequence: CASSPSANTGELFF.